This TCR beta chain was obtained from a study of T cells expressing NK-cell markers. Regarding this clonotype: Its cognate antigen is unknown.

Beta-chain TCR cDNA was generated via 5'RACE template switching with UMIs. TCRdb reanalyzed the 5' RACE reads and collapses them to one entry per CDR3 protein, without DNA. The listing contains hundreds of thousands of distinct CDR3 sequences. There are 17 residues in the CDR3. Study-wide results and limits: In a few donors, these clonotypes also led the CD3+CD56-NKG2C+ fraction.

The TCR comes from a woman between 18 and 70 years old in good health. The chain combines TRBV12-3 or TRBV12-4 with TRBJ2-4; TCRdb designates TRBD1, a call that cannot be tested without DNA. Sequencing used blood T cells: a sorted CD56 or NKG2C T cell subset, CD4+ or CD8+ T cells, or bulk PBMC T cells (not recorded which). The CDR3 spells CASSLSPTGWLENIQYF.